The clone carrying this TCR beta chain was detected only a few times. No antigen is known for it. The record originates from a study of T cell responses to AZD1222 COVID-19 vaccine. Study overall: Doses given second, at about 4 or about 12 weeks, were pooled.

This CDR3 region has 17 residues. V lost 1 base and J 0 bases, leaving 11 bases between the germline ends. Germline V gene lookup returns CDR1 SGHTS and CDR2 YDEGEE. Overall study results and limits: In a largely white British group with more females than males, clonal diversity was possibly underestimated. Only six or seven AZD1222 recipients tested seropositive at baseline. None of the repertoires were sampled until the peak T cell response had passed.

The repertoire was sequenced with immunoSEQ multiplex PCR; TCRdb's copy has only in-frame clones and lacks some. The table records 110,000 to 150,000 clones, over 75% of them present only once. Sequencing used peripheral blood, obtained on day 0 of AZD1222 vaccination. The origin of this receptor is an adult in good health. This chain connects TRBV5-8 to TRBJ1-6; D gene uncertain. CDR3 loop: CASSLRFRSSYNSPLHF. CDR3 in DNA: TGTGCCAGCAGCTTGAGGTTTAGGAGCTCCTATAATTCACCCCTCCACTTT.